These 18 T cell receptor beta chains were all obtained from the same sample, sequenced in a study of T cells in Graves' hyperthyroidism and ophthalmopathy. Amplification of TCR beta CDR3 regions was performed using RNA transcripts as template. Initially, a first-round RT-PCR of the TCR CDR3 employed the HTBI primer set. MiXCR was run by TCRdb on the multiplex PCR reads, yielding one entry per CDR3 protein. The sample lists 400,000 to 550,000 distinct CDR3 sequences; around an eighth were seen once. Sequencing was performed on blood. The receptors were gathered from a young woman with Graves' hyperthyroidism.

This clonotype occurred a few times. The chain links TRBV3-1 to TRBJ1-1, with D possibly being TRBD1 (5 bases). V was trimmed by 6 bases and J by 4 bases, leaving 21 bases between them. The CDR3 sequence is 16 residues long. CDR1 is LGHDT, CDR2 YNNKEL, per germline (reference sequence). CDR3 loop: CASRQVLSDGSTEAFF. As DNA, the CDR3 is TGTGCCAGCAGACAGGTCTTGTCGGATGGGTCCACTGAAGCTTTCTTT.

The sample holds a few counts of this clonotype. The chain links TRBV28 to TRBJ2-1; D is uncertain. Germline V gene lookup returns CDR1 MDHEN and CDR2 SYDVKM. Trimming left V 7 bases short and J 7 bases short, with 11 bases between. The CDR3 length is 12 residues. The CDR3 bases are TGTGCCAGCACGGCTAGTAGGAATGAGCAGTTCTTC. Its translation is CASTASRNEQFF.

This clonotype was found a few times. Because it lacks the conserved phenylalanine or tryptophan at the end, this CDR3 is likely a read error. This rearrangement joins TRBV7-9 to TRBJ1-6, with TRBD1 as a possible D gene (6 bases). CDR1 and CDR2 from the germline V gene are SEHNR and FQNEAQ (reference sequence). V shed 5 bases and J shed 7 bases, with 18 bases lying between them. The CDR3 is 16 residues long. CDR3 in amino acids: CASSPPGGLANSPLHS. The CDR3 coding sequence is TGTGCCAGCAGCCCCCCCGGGGGGCTGGCCAATTCACCCCTCCACTCT.

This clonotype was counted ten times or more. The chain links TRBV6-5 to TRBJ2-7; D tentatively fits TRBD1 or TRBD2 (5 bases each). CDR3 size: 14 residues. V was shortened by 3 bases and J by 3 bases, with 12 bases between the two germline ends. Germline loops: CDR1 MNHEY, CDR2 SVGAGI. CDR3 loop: CASSYGPGSYEQYF. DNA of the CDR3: TGTGCCAGCAGTTATGGCCCAGGGAGCTACGAGCAGTACTTC.

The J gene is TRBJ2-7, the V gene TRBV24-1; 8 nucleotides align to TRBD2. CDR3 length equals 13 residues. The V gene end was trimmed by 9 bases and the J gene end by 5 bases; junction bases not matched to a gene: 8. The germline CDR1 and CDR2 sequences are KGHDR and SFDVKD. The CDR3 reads CATAKAGEDEQYF. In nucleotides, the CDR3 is TGTGCCACCGCGAAAGCGGGAGAAGACGAGCAGTACTTC.

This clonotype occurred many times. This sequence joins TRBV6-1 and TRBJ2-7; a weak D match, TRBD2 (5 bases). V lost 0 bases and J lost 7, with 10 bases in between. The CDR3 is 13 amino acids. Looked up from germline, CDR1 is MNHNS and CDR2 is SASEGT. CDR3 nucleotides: TGTGCCAGCAGTGAAGCGGAGGCCCTGGAGCAGTACTTC. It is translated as CASSEAEALEQYF.

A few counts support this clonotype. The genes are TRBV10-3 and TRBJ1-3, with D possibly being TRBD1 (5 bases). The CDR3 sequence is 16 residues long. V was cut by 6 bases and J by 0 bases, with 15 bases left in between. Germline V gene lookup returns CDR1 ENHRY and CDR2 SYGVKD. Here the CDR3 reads CAIRRLDRNSGNTIYF. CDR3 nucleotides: TGTGCCATCAGAAGACTTGACAGAAACTCTGGAAACACCATATATTTT.

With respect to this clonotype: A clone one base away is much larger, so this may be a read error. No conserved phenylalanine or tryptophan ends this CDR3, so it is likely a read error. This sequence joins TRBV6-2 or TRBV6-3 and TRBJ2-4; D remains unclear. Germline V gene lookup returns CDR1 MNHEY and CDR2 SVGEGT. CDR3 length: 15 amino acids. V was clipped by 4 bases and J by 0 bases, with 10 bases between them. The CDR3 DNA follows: TGTGCCAGCAGTTCTGCCTCACTAGCCAAAAACATTCAGTACCTC. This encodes CASSSASLAKNIQYL.

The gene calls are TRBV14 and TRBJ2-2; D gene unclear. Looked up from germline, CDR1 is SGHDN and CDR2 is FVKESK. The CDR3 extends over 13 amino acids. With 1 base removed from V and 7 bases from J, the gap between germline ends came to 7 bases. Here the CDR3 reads CASSQATIGELFF. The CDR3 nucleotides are TGTGCCAGCAGCCAAGCGACAATCGGGGAGCTGTTTTTT.

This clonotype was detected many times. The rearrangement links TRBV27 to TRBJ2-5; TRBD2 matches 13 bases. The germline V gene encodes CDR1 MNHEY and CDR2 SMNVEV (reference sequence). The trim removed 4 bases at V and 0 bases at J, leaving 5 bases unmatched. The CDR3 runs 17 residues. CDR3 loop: CASSSTGLAGYQETQYF. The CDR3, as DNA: TGTGCCAGCAGTTCCACGGGACTAGCGGGGTACCAAGAGACCCAGTACTTC.

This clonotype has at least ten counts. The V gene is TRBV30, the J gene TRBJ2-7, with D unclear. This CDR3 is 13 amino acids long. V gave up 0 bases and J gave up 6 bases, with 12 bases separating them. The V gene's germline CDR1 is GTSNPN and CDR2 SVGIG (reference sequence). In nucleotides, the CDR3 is TGTGCCTGGAGTGTTGGCGGAATGAGCGAGCAGTACGTC. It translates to CAWSVGGMSEQYV.

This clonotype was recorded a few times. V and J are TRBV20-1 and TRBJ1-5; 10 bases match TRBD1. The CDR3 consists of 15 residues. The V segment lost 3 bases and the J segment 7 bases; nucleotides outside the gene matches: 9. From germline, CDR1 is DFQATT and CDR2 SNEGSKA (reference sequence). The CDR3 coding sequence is TGCAGTGCTAGTCGGCGACAGGGGGCCATGCAGCCCCAGCATTTT. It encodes CSASRRQGAMQPQHF.

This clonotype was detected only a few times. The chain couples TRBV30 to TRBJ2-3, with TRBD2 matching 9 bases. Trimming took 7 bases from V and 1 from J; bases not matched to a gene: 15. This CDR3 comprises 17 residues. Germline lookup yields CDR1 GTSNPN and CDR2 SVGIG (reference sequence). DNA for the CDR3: TGTGCCTTCCAAGGTGGGAGTAGCGGGAGTCGCACAGATACGCAGTATTTT. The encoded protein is CAFQGGSSGSRTDTQYF.

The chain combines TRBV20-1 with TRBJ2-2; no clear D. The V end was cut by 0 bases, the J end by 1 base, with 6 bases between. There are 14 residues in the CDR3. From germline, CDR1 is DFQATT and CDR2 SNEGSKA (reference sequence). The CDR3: CSAREPLNTGELFF. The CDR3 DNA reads TGCAGTGCTAGAGAACCACTGAACACCGGGGAGCTGTTTTTT.

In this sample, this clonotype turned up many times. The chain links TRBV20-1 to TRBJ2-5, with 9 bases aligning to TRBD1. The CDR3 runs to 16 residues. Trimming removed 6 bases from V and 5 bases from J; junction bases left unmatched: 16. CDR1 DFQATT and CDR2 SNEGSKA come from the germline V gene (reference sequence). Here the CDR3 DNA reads TGCAGTGCGACCCCCGTGACAGGGGGTTCTAAGGAGACCCAGTACTTC. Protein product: CSATPVTGGSKETQYF.

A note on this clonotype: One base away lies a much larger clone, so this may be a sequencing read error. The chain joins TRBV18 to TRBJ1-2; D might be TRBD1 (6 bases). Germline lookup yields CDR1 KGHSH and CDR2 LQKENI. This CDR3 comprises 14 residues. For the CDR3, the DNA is TGTGTCAGCTCACCACAGGGCAACGACTATGGCTACACCTTC. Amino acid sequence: CVSSPQGNDYGYTF.

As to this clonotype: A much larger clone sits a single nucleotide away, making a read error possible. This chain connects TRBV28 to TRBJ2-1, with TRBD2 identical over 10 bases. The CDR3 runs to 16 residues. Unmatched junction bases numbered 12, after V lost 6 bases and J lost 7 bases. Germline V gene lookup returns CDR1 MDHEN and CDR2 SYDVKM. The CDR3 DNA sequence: TGTGCCAGCAGGGAAGGAGGACTAGCGGACGGGAATGAGCAGTTCTTC. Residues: CASREGGLADGNEQFF.

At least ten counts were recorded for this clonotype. The chain's CDR3 is CASSRMTLTYGYTF. CDR3 in DNA: TGTGCCAGCAGTCGGATGACGCTTACCTATGGCTACACCTTC. The rearrangement joins TRBV12-3 or TRBV12-4 to TRBJ1-2; the D is unclear. The CDR3 loop spans 14 amino acids. V was cut by 5 bases and J by 4 bases, with 14 bases left in between.